These 13 T cell receptor beta chains were sequenced from one sample in a study of regulatory T cells in long-lasting Graves disease. Arm-PCR with iRepertoire HTBI primers amplified the CDR3 regions for these TCR beta libraries. Using its own MiXCR run on the multiplex PCR reads, TCRdb lists one record per CDR3 protein. The sample lists roughly 430,000 distinct CDR3 sequences, over 20% occurring once. The time point was: persistent/refractory GD, antithyroid drugs over 5 years with positive TRAb. Scientists built the TCR library using RNA that was extracted from PBMCs. The input for sequencing was peripheral blood mononuclear cells (PBMCs), taken when the disease was refractory, from a patient treated with antithyroid drugs. The receptors were gathered from a female donor with Graves disease.

The chain uses TRBV29-1 and TRBJ2-7, with 9 bases lining up with TRBD2. Germline V lookup: CDR1 SQVTM, CDR2 ANQGSEA. The CDR3 is made up of 16 amino acids. The V segment lost 4 bases and the J segment 2 bases; nucleotides outside the gene matches: 12. This CDR3 is CSVGGVSGRITYEQYF. The CDR3 DNA is TGCAGCGTTGGGGGCGTCAGCGGGAGGATAACCTACGAGCAGTACTTC.

This clonotype was seen at least ten times. The gene calls are TRBV12-3 or TRBV12-4 and TRBJ2-7, with TRBD1 matching 8 bases. CDR3 length equals 15 residues. The V gene end was trimmed by 4 bases and the J gene end by 4 bases; junction bases not matched to a gene: 9. CDR3 loop: CASSYGTGLSYEQYF. In DNA form, the CDR3 reads TGTGCCAGCAGTTATGGGACAGGATTGAGTTACGAGCAGTACTTC.

In this sample, this clonotype turned up many times. V and J are TRBV7-8 and TRBJ1-4; D may be TRBD1 (5 bases). Germline V gives CDR1 SGHVS, CDR2 FQNEAQ. CDR3 length equals 16 residues. V lost 7 bases and J 5 bases, leaving 20 bases between the germline ends. The CDR3 spells CASTPVGGTANEKLFF. CDR3 in DNA: TGTGCCAGCACCCCGGTCGGGGGTACGGCCAATGAAAAACTGTTTTTT.

At least ten counts were recorded for this clonotype. The chain joins TRBV12-3 or TRBV12-4 to TRBJ1-1; D gene unclear. This CDR3 is 11 amino acids long. The V and J ends lost 4 bases and 8 bases respectively, with 8 bases between them. CDR3 coding DNA: TGTGCCAGCAGTTCTCAGCTGGAAGCTTTCTTT. Translated: CASSSQLEAFF.

In its sample, this clonotype was seen a few times. Possible read error: a much larger clone is one base away. J is TRBJ1-5 and V is TRBV25-1, with a tentative D call TRBD1 (5 bases). The CDR3 contains 13 residues. Per germline, CDR1 MGHDK and CDR2 SYGVNS. V was clipped by 4 bases and J by 3 bases, with 7 bases between them. In nucleotides, the CDR3 is TGTGCCAGCAGTGCACAGGACAATCAGCCCCAGCATTTT. Protein: CASSAQDNQPQHF.

V and J are TRBV20-1 and TRBJ2-2; 14 bases are shared with TRBD2. This CDR3 has 17 amino acids. Germline values: CDR1 DFQATT, CDR2 SNEGSKA (reference sequence). V shed 4 bases and J 0 bases; nucleotides not matched to a gene: 4. CDR3 DNA: TGCAGTGCTACCGGGACTAGCGGGAGAGCGAACACCGGGGAGCTGTTTTTT. Residues: CSATGTSGRANTGELFF.

This clonotype was counted at least ten times. J is TRBJ2-6 and V is TRBV28; D is perhaps TRBD1 (6 bases). The V gene lost 0 bases and the J gene lost 0 bases, with 12 bases spanning the gap. Germline lookup yields CDR1 MDHEN and CDR2 SYDVKM. The CDR3 spans 18 residues. DNA for the CDR3: TGTGCCAGCAGTTTATGGGGCAGGGGCGGCTCTGGGGCCAACGTCCTGACTTTC. The encoded protein is CASSLWGRGGSGANVLTF. The entire variable domain, with the rest obtained from reference TRBV28 and TRBJ2-6, is as follows: DVKVTQSSRYLVKRTGEKVFLECVQDMDHENMFWYRQDPGLGLRLIYFSYDVKMKEKGDIPEGYSVSREKKERFSLILESASTNQTSMYLCASSLWGRGGSGANVLTFGAGSRLTVL.

V and J are TRBV7-9 and TRBJ2-3; 7 nucleotides agree with TRBD1. The CDR3 loop spans 14 amino acids. V was clipped by 8 bases and J by 6 bases; unmatched bases: 11. CDR1 SEHNR and CDR2 FQNEAQ come from the germline V gene (reference sequence). CDR3 bases: TGTGCCAGCGGCCGGGACAGTCATTTGGATACGCAGTATTTT. As protein: CASGRDSHLDTQYF. The full variable domain, with the rest looked up from reference TRBV7-9 and TRBJ2-3, is DTGVSQNPRHKITKRGQNVTFRCDPISEHNRLYWYRQTLGQGPEFLTYFQNEAQLEKSRLLSDRFSAERPKGSFSTLEIQRTEQGDSAMYLCASGRDSHLDTQYFGPGTRLTVL.

This clonotype has just a few counts. A much larger clone lies one base from this, so it may be a read error. The chain couples TRBV2 to TRBJ1-6; maybe TRBD1 (6 bases). This CDR3 comprises 17 residues. Germline-derived CDR1 and CDR2 are SNHLY and FYNNEI. V was clipped by 3 bases and J by 3 bases, with 15 bases between them. The CDR3 coding sequence is TGTGCCAGCAGTGATAGGTTTAAGGGGGACTATAATTCACCCCTCCACTTT. Protein product: CASSDRFKGDYNSPLHF.

The chain links TRBV28 to TRBJ2-3, with 11 bases identical to TRBD2. CDR1 is MDHEN and CDR2 is SYDVKM in the germline V gene. Trimming removed 6 bases from V and 1 base from J; junction bases left unmatched: 3. The CDR3 contains 15 residues. The CDR3 here is CASRVLAGGTDTQYF. The CDR3 nucleotides read TGTGCCAGCAGGGTACTAGCGGGGGGCACAGATACGCAGTATTTT.

The chain is built from TRBV7-2 and TRBJ2-7; TRBD1 matches 9 bases. CDR3 length: 14 residues. V gave up 5 bases and J gave up 7 bases; unmatched junction bases: 9. CDR1 and CDR2 (germline): SGHTA, FQGNSA. The CDR3 DNA is TGTGCCAGCAGCCACAGGGACAGGGTTGGGGAGCAGTACTTC. Its protein is CASSHRDRVGEQYF. Full variable domain (rest looked up from reference TRBV7-2 and TRBJ2-7): GAGVSQSPSNKVTEKGKDVELRCDPISGHTALYWYRQSLGQGLEFLIYFQGNSAPDKSGLPSDRFSAERTGGSVSTLTIQRTQQEDSAVYLCASSHRDRVGEQYFGPGTRLTVT.

This clonotype was counted ten times or more. The V gene is TRBV12-3 or TRBV12-4, the J gene TRBJ2-5; 9 bases map to TRBD1. This CDR3 comprises 14 residues. Trimming cost V 6 bases and J 2 bases; bases outside gene matches: 4. This CDR3 reads CASSLQGAQETQYF. The CDR3 region has the DNA TGTGCCAGCAGCCTACAGGGGGCTCAAGAGACCCAGTACTTC.

This clonotype was detected only once. A single base separates this from a much larger clone, so it may be a read error. The V call is TRBV28, the J call TRBJ1-5, with TRBD1 matching 8 bases. The germline gives CDR1 MDHEN, CDR2 SYDVKM. V gave up 7 bases and J gave up 9 bases; unmatched junction bases: 20. This CDR3 spans 17 amino acids. CDR3 sequence: CASKMVGRDRKSWPQHF. The CDR3 coding sequence is TGTGCCAGCAAGATGGTCGGGCGGGACAGGAAATCATGGCCCCAGCATTTT.